This TCR beta chain stems from a study of shared clonotypes between healthy human individuals. Overall study results and limits: Expectations were that clonotype sharing among donors would be affected by sequencing depth.

Repertoires were generated with immunoSEQ multiplex PCR, while TCRdb's copy carries only in-frame clones and drops some. Found here are around 120,000 clones, approximately 70% of them singletons; the top ten hold approximately 25%. The CDR3 totals 13 residues. Per germline, CDR1 LNHDA and CDR2 SQIVND (reference sequence). Deletions cut 5 bases from V and 8 bases from J, with 13 bases between. In regard to this clone: Its antigen remains unknown.

The chain links TRBV19 to TRBJ2-4, with D hard to call. The sequenced sample was memory CD8+ T cells sorted from blood. The subset was: CD45RO+ cells pooled with CCR7-negative TemRA cells. The clonotype originates from a woman in her twenties or thirties in good health. CDR3 in amino acids: CASSLEPTYIQYF. Written as DNA, the CDR3 is TGTGCCAGTAGTCTGGAGCCTACCTACATTCAGTACTTC.